Below, 22 T cell receptor beta chains from the same sample are listed, as sequenced in a study of control samples from healthy donors and cancer patients. Sequencing was performed with immunoSEQ multiplex PCR; in TCRdb, only in-frame clones are kept and a portion is missing. The sample lists under 150,000 clones; more than 85% were seen once. Sequencing was done on a sample of blood. The receptors were gathered from a man aged 25-40 years in good health.

The chain employs TRBV19 and TRBJ1-2; the D gene is possibly TRBD1 (5 bases). Trimming left V 6 bases short and J 4 bases short, with 18 bases between. Looked up from germline, CDR1 is LNHDA and CDR2 is SQIVND (reference sequence). This CDR3 has 15 residues. CDR3 sequence: CASRRDFEDIYGYTF. CDR3 sequence (DNA): TGTGCCAGTAGAAGGGACTTCGAAGACATCTATGGCTACACCTTC.

CDR3 loop: CASRKDLPQGGAQYF. The CDR3, as DNA: TGTGCCAGCAGGAAGGACTTGCCCCAGGGCGGTGCGCAGTATTTT. The chain has TRBV2 and TRBJ2-3; perhaps D is TRBD1 or TRBD2 (5 bases each). Trimming removed 6 bases at V and 10 bases at J, with 23 bases between. The CDR3 contains 15 residues. Per the germline V gene, CDR1 is SNHLY and CDR2 is FYNNEI.

The chain joins TRBV7-9 to TRBJ2-3, with 12 bases fitting TRBD2. The CDR3 loop spans 20 amino acids. J was trimmed by 1 base and V by 7 bases; bases with no gene match: 18. The germline gives CDR1 SEHNR, CDR2 FQNEAQ (reference sequence). The CDR3 reads CASTHLAGGQILAGTDTQYF. The CDR3, as DNA: TGTGCCAGCACCCATCTAGCGGGGGGGCAGATTCTCGCGGGCACAGATACGCAGTATTTT.

This clone was observed a few times. V usage is TRBV5-6 and J usage is TRBJ1-6; D unclear. V was shortened by 0 bases and J by 5 bases, with 6 bases between the two germline ends. CDR1 SGHDT and CDR2 YYEEEE come from the germline V gene. The CDR3 length is 14 residues. CDR3 amino acids: CASSLDLNNSPLHF. The DNA of the CDR3 is TGTGCCAGCAGCTTGGACCTAAATAATTCACCCCTCCACTTT.

The rearrangement joins TRBV5-5 to TRBJ1-2; 7 nucleotides line up with TRBD1. The V gene end was trimmed by 3 bases and the J gene end by 8 bases; junction bases not matched to a gene: 10. In germline, CDR1 is SGHKS, CDR2 YYEKEE (reference sequence). This CDR3 region has 14 residues. As DNA, the CDR3 is TGTGCCAGCAGCTCGGAACAGGGGCGGGGCGGCTACACCTTC. Amino acids: CASSSEQGRGGYTF.

V gene TRBV6-5 combines with J gene TRBJ1-4, with D possibly matching TRBD1 (5 bases). The ends were cut back, 11 bases at V and 4 bases at J, with 14 bases in the middle. The CDR3 has 13 amino acids. Germline lookup yields CDR1 MNHEY and CDR2 SVGAGI. In nucleotides, the CDR3 is TGTGCCGCTAGACAGAGATTTAATGAAAAACTGTTTTTT. Translation: CAARQRFNEKLFF.

CDR3 region: CASVLTGLTSGNTIYF. The CDR3 DNA sequence: TGTGCCAGTGTCCTGACGGGTCTTACCTCTGGAAACACCATATATTTT. The rearrangement links TRBV19 to TRBJ1-3; D gene unclear. The CDR3 is 16 amino acids. The germline V gene encodes CDR1 LNHDA and CDR2 SQIVND (reference sequence). V lost 8 bases to trimming and J lost 0 bases, with 17 bases between them.

DNA for the CDR3: TGTGCCAGCAGGGCAGGGCTAAACACTGAAGCTTTCTTT. Residues: CASRAGLNTEAFF. J is TRBJ1-1 and V is TRBV2, with D tentatively TRBD1 (5 bases). V was cut by 6 bases and J by 2 bases, with 10 bases left in between. Germline CDR1 and CDR2: SNHLY and FYNNEI. This CDR3 has 13 amino acids.

CDR3 in amino acids: CASSELSRGSEAFF. The CDR3 region has the DNA TGTGCCAGCAGTGAGCTGTCCAGGGGCAGTGAAGCTTTCTTT. This chain links TRBV6-1 with TRBJ1-1; possibly TRBD1 for D (6 bases). The CDR3 contains 14 residues. CDR1 and CDR2 (germline): MNHNS, SASEGT. Trimming removed 3 bases at V and 7 bases at J, with 15 bases between.

J is TRBJ2-7 and V is TRBV28, with TRBD1 identical over 8 bases. Trimming took 6 bases from V and 5 from J; bases not matched to a gene: 9. CDR1 is MDHEN and CDR2 is SYDVKM in the germline V gene. CDR3 length: 14 residues. The CDR3: CASRSLGQGDEQYF. The CDR3, as DNA: TGTGCCAGCAGATCTCTTGGACAGGGTGACGAGCAGTACTTC.

The chain joins TRBV10-3 to TRBJ2-3; D uncertain. Between the trimmed V and J ends, which lost 2 bases and 3 bases, there was a span of 6 bases. The germline CDR1 and CDR2 sequences are ENHRY and SYGVKD. The CDR3 is 13 residues long. This CDR3 reads CAISEMGTDTQYF. In nucleotides, the CDR3 is TGTGCCATCAGTGAGATGGGGACAGATACGCAGTATTTT.

The J gene is TRBJ1-3, the V gene TRBV6-1, with D unresolved. Germline loops: CDR1 MNHNS, CDR2 SASEGT. This CDR3 spans 17 amino acids. The germline V and J ends were trimmed by 0 bases and 2 bases, with 14 bases remaining between them. For the CDR3, the DNA is TGTGCCAGCAGTGAAGCCCAAGGAGGGATCGCTGGAAACACCATATATTTT. Translating it yields CASSEAQGGIAGNTIYF.

V and J are TRBV5-1 and TRBJ2-5; D is possibly TRBD1 (6 bases). Germline CDR1 reads SGHRS; CDR2 reads YFSETQ. V gave up 3 bases and J gave up 2 bases, with 11 bases separating them. This CDR3 has 14 amino acids. This chain's CDR3 is CASSWGRAQETQYF. In DNA, the CDR3 is TGCGCCAGCAGCTGGGGGCGGGCGCAAGAGACCCAGTACTTC.

The chain recombines TRBV5-4 with TRBJ2-7; a possible D gene is TRBD1 (5 bases). CDR1 is SGHNT and CDR2 is YYREEE in the germline V gene (reference sequence). V was clipped by 4 bases and J by 2 bases, with 19 bases between them. The CDR3 loop spans 16 amino acids. The CDR3 region is CASSLQVRSYTYEQYV. The CDR3 DNA reads TGTGCCAGCAGCCTACAGGTTAGGTCCTATACCTACGAGCAGTACGTC.

The V gene is TRBV5-1, the J gene TRBJ2-2, with TRBD2 identical over 9 bases. The V gene's germline CDR1 is SGHRS and CDR2 YFSETQ. V lost 3 bases, J lost 4 bases, and 4 bases stayed unmatched. This CDR3 is built from 15 residues. The CDR3 spells CASSSGRGGTGELFF. CDR3 sequence (DNA): TGCGCCAGCAGCTCCGGGCGGGGGGGCACCGGGGAGCTGTTTTTT.

The chain recombines TRBV19 with TRBJ1-2, with TRBD1 matching 7 bases. J gave up 7 bases and V 4 bases, and 3 bases lay outside the gene matches. This CDR3 is 12 amino acids long. Germline CDR1 is LNHDA and CDR2 is SQIVND (reference sequence). DNA of the CDR3: TGTGCCAGTAGTACCCGACAGGGTGGCTACACCTTC. Protein product: CASSTRQGGYTF.

The chain uses TRBV6-5 and TRBJ2-1; D perhaps matches TRBD2 (6 bases). CDR1 and CDR2 from the germline V gene are MNHEY and SVGAGI. This CDR3 has 13 residues. The V and J ends lost 6 bases and 4 bases respectively, with 10 bases between them. The CDR3 nucleotides are TGTGCCAGCAGACGGGGGAGATACAATGAGCAGTTCTTC. Protein sequence: CASRRGRYNEQFF.

In nucleotides, the CDR3 is TGCGCCAGCAGCGAGGACAGGGCCCTGCGGGGGACCCTCCACTTT. Its protein product is CASSEDRALRGTLHF. The J gene is TRBJ1-6, the V gene TRBV5-1, with 8 nucleotides matching TRBD1. There are 15 residues in the CDR3. The junction had 14 bases not matched to a gene; V was cut back by 4 bases and J by 14 bases. Germline lookup yields CDR1 SGHRS and CDR2 YFSETQ.

This chain connects TRBV5-6 to TRBJ1-3; weak D call: TRBD1 (6 bases). The CDR3 runs 14 residues. V lost 6 bases to trimming and J lost 0 bases, with 10 bases between them. Germline V lookup: CDR1 SGHDT, CDR2 YYEEEE. DNA for the CDR3: TGTGCCAGCACCCAGGGGTCCTCTGGAAACACCATATATTTT. As protein: CASTQGSSGNTIYF.

This clone has a single count. The rearrangement joins TRBV12-3 or TRBV12-4 to TRBJ2-3; no definite D call. Trimming took off 5 bases at V and 4 bases at J, with 7 bases between the two ends. This CDR3 comprises 12 residues. The CDR3 coding sequence is TGTGCCAGCAGTCCTGGACCAGATACGCAGTATTTT. As protein: CASSPGPDTQYF.

This chain connects TRBV25-1 to TRBJ1-1, with 12 bases identical to TRBD1. CDR1 and CDR2 from the germline V gene are MGHDK and SYGVNS. The CDR3 totals 18 residues. After removal of 2 bases from V and 4 bases from J, the junction contained 11 bases not matched to a gene. CDR3 residues: CASSEIWDRGRVSTEAFF. Written as DNA, the CDR3 is TGTGCCAGCAGTGAAATTTGGGACAGGGGGCGCGTAAGCACTGAAGCTTTCTTT.

The gene calls are TRBV19 and TRBJ1-2, with D perhaps TRBD1 (5 bases). There are 17 residues in the CDR3. The V gene lost 7 bases and the J gene lost 1 base, with 22 bases spanning the gap. Germline CDR1 reads LNHDA; CDR2 reads SQIVND (reference sequence). The CDR3: CASTAEGRVLGNYGYTF. The CDR3 DNA reads as TGTGCCAGTACGGCTGAGGGCAGGGTACTTGGTAACTATGGCTACACCTTC.